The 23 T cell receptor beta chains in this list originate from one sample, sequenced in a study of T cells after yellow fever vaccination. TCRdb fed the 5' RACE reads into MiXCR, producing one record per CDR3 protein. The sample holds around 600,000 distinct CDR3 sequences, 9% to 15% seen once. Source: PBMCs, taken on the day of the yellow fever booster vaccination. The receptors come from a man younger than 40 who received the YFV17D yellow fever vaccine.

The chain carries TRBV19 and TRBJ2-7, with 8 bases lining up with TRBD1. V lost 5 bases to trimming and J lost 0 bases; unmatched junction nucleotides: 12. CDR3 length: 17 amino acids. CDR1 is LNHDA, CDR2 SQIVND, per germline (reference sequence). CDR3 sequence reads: CASSGLYVTGGSYEQYF. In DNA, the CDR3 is TGTGCCAGTAGTGGACTTTACGTTACAGGGGGCTCCTACGAGCAGTACTTC.

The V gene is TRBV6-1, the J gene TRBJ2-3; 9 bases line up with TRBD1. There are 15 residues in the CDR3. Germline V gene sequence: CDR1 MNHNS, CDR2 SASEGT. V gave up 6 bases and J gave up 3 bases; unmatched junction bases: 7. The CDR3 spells CASSAGQGGTDTQYF. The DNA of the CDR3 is TGTGCCAGCAGCGCGGGACAGGGTGGGACAGATACGCAGTATTTT.

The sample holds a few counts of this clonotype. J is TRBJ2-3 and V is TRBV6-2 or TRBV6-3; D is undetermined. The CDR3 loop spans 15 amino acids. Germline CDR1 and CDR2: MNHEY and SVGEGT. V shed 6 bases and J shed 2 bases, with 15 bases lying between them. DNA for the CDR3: TGTGCCAGCAGACTGGACGTCATTCACACAGATACGCAGTATTTT. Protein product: CASRLDVIHTDTQYF.

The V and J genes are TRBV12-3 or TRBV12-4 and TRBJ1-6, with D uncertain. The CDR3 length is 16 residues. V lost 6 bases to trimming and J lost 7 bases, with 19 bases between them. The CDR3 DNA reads TGTGCCAGCAGCCAGGCGGTGATGCACCCGAATTCACCCCTCCACTTT. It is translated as CASSQAVMHPNSPLHF.

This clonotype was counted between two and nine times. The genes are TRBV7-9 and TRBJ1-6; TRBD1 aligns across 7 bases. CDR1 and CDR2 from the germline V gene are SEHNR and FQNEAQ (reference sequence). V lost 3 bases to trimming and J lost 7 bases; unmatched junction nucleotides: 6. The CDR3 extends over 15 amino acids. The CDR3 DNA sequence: TGTGCCAGCAGCTTCAACAGGGGCACAAATTCACCCCTCCACTTT. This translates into CASSFNRGTNSPLHF.

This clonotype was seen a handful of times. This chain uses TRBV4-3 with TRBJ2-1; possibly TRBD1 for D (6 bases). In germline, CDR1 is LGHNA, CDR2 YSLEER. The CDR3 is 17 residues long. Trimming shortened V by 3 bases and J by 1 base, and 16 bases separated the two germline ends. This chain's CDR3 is CASSQGAGSRSYNEQFF. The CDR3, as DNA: TGCGCCAGCAGCCAGGGGGCCGGGTCGAGATCCTACAATGAGCAGTTCTTC.

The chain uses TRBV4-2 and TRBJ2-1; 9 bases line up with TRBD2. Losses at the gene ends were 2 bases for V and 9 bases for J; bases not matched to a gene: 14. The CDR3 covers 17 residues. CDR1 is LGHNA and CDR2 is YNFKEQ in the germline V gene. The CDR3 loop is CASSQRILAGDPLEQFF. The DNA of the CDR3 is TGTGCCAGCAGCCAACGAATACTAGCGGGCGATCCTCTTGAGCAGTTCTTC.

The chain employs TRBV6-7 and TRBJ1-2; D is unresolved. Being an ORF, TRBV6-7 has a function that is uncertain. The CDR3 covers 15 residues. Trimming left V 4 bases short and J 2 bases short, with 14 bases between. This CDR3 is CASSCQQRRNYGYTF. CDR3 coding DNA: TGTGCCAGCAGTTGCCAGCAAAGACGGAACTATGGCTACACCTTC.

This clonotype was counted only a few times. The DNA of the CDR3 is TGTGCCAGCTCCGGGACAGGAGACCGCGGAGCCAAAAACATTCAGTACTTC. Translation: CASSGTGDRGAKNIQYF. The V call is TRBV6-1, the J call TRBJ2-4; TRBD1 agrees at 8 bases. The CDR3 extends over 17 amino acids. CDR1 is MNHNS, CDR2 SASEGT, per germline. J gave up 0 bases and V 8 bases, and 12 bases lay outside the gene matches.

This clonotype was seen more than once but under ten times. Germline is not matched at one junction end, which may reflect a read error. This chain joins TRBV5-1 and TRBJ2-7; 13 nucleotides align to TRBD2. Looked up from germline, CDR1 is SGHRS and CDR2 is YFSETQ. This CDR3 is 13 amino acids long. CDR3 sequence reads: CASSVGTSGTMEF. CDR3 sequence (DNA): TGCGCCAGCAGCGTCGGGACTAGCGGGACCATGGAGTTC.

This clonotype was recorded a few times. CDR3 loop: CSVRTSGRNNEQFF. DNA for the CDR3: TGCAGCGTTAGAACTAGCGGGAGGAACAATGAGCAGTTCTTC. V usage is TRBV29-1 and J usage is TRBJ2-1; 12 bases agree with TRBD2. V lost 5 bases, J lost 5 bases, and 4 bases stayed unmatched. From germline, CDR1 is SQVTM and CDR2 ANQGSEA. The CDR3 runs 14 residues.

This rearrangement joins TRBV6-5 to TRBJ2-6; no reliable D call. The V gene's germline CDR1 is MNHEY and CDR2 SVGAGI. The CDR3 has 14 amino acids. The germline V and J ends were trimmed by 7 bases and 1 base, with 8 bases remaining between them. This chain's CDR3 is CASTRSSGANVLTF. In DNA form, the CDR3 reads TGTGCCAGCACGCGGTCGTCTGGGGCCAACGTCCTGACTTTC.

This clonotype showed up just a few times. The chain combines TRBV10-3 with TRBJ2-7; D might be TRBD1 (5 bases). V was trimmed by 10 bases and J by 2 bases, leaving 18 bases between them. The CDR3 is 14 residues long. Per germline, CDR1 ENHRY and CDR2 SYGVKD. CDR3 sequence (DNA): TGTGCCACTAATCAGGGAAATAAAGCCTACGAGCAGTACTTC. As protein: CATNQGNKAYEQYF.

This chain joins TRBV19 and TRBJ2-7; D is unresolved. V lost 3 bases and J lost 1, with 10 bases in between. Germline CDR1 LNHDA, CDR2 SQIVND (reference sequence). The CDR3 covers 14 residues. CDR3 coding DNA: TGTGCCAGTAGTATCTCTCCAGATTCCTACGAGCAGTACTTC. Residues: CASSISPDSYEQYF.

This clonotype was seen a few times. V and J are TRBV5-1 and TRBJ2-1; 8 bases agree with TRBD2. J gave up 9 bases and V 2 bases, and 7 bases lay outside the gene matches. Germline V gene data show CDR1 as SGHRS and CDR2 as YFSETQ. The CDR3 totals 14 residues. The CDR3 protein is CASSFGREVGEQFF. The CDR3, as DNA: TGCGCCAGCAGCTTCGGGCGGGAGGTAGGTGAGCAGTTCTTC.

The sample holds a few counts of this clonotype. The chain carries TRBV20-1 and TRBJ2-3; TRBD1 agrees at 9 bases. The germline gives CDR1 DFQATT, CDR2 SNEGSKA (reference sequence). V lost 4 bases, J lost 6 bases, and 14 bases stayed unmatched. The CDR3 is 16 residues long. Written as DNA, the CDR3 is TGCAGTGCTAACAGAAGACAGGGGGGAGTTTGGGATACGCAGTATTTT. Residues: CSANRRQGGVWDTQYF.

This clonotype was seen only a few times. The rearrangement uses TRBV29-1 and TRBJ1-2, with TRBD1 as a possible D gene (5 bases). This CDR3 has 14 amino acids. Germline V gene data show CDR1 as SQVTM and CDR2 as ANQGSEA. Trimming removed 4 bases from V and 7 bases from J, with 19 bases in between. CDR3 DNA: TGCAGCGTTGGGGGGGTTTACAGCTCCCTTGGCTACACCTTC. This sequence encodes CSVGGVYSSLGYTF. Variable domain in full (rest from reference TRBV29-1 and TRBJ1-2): SAVISQKPSRDICQRGTSLTIQCQVDSQVTMMFWYRQQPGQSLTLIATANQGSEATYESGFVIDKFPISRPNLTFSTLTVSNMSPEDSSIYLCSVGGVYSSLGYTFGSGTRLTVV.

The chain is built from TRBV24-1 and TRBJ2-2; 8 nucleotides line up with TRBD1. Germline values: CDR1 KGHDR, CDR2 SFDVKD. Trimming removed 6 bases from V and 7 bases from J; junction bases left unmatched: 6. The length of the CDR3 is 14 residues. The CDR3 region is CATSRQGASGELFF. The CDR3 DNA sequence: TGTGCCACCAGTCGTCAGGGGGCAAGCGGGGAGCTGTTTTTT.

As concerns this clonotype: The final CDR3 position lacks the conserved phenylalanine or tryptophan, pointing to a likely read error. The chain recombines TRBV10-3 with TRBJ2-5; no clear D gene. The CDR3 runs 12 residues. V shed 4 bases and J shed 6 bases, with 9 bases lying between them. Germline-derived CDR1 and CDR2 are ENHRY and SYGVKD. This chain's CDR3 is CAISAVSQTQYS. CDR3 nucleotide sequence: TGTGCCATCAGTGCGGTCTCTCAGACCCAGTACTCC.

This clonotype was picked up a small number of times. The CDR3 region is CAMRGFQETQYF. As DNA, the CDR3 is TGTGCCATGAGGGGGTTTCAAGAGACCCAGTACTTC. The genes are TRBV28 and TRBJ2-5, with D perhaps TRBD1 (6 bases). The V end was cut by 10 bases, the J end by 2 bases, with 11 bases between. Germline V CDR1 and CDR2: MDHEN, SYDVKM. This CDR3 has 12 amino acids. Filled out from reference TRBV28 and TRBJ2-5, the complete variable domain reads DVKVTQSSRYLVKRTGEKVFLECVQDMDHENMFWYRQDPGLGLRLIYFSYDVKMKEKGDIPEGYSVSREKKERFSLILESASTNQTSMYLCAMRGFQETQYFGPGTRLLVL.

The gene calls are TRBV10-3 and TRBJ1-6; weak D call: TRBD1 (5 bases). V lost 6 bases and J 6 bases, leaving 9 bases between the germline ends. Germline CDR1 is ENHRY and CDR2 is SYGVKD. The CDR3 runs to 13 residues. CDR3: CAIRADSNSPLHF. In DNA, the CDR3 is TGTGCCATCAGAGCCGACAGTAATTCACCCCTCCACTTT.

The CDR3 sequence is CASSDIGTGDTDTQYF. CDR3 nucleotides: TGTGCCAGCAGCGACATAGGGACAGGCGACACAGATACGCAGTATTTT. The V call is TRBV7-6, the J call TRBJ2-3; 8 bases match TRBD1. V lost 5 bases to trimming and J lost 2 bases; unmatched junction nucleotides: 9. Germline V gene data show CDR1 as SGHVS and CDR2 as FNYEAQ. The CDR3 consists of 16 residues.

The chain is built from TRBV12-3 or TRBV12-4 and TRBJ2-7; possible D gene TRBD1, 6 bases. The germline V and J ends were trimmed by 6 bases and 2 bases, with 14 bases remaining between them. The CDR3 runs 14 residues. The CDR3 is CASSILTGPYEQYF. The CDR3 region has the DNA TGTGCCAGCAGCATTCTGACAGGTCCCTACGAGCAGTACTTC.